What follows are 10 T cell receptor beta chains derived from one specimen sequenced in a study of blood T cell repertoires in COVID-19. Measured with immunoSEQ multiplex PCR; TCRdb has only the in-frame clones, and not every one. The sample lists roughly 300,000 clones; 80% to 90% were seen once. Sequenced material: PBMCs or T cells enriched from blood (not recorded which). These receptors came from a woman under 30 who had recovered from COVID-19.

The J gene is TRBJ1-4, the V gene TRBV2; possible D gene TRBD1, 5 bases. The germline gives CDR1 SNHLY, CDR2 FYNNEI. Trimming took 6 bases from V and 0 from J, leaving 11 bases between them. The CDR3 consists of 15 residues. The chain's CDR3 is CASRGASSTNEKLFF. The DNA of the CDR3 is TGTGCCAGCAGAGGGGCCTCGTCAACTAATGAAAAACTGTTTTTT.

The J gene is TRBJ2-7, the V gene TRBV24-1; TRBD2 is a possible D gene (5 bases). CDR1 KGHDR and CDR2 SFDVKD come from the germline V gene. V was trimmed by 7 bases and J by 1 base, leaving 19 bases between them. The CDR3 is 16 amino acids. CDR3 loop: CATRAVGRPFSYEQYF. The CDR3 nucleotides read TGTGCCACCAGAGCGGTCGGCCGGCCTTTTTCCTACGAGCAGTACTTC.

The rearrangement uses TRBV5-1 and TRBJ1-4; D gene unclear. From germline, CDR1 is SGHRS and CDR2 YFSETQ. V lost 0 bases, J lost 2 bases, and 5 bases lay in between. The CDR3 covers 14 residues. The CDR3, as DNA: TGCGCCAGCAGCTTGGGGCGGACTAATGAAAAACTGTTTTTT. As protein: CASSLGRTNEKLFF.

The CDR3 DNA is TGTGCCTGGAACCACCTGACAGCTTTCTATGGCTACACCTTC. The encoded protein is CAWNHLTAFYGYTF. J is TRBJ1-2 and V is TRBV30, with D possibly TRBD1 on 5 matching bases. This CDR3 contains 14 residues. V lost 4 bases, J lost 4 bases, and 16 bases lay in between. The germline V gene encodes CDR1 GTSNPN and CDR2 SVGIG (reference sequence).

The rearrangement uses TRBV11-2 and TRBJ1-1, with D possibly TRBD1 on 5 matching bases. Germline lookup yields CDR1 SGHAT and CDR2 FQNNGV. This CDR3 spans 18 amino acids. V lost 2 bases and J lost 4, with 23 bases in between. This CDR3 reads CASSLRISRQGWGTEAFF. In nucleotides, the CDR3 is TGTGCCAGCAGCTTACGAATAAGTCGGCAGGGCTGGGGCACTGAAGCTTTCTTT.

This sequence joins TRBV19 and TRBJ1-1; 7 bases match TRBD1. This CDR3 is 17 amino acids long. Germline V gene sequence: CDR1 LNHDA, CDR2 SQIVND (reference sequence). V lost 7 bases, J lost 4 bases, and 18 bases stayed unmatched. Here the CDR3 DNA reads TGTGCCAGTACCCAAACGGAACTTCTGGGACAGAGCACTGAAGCTTTCTTT. Translated: CASTQTELLGQSTEAFF.

This chain links TRBV4-1 with TRBJ1-5, with unresolved D. The germline V and J ends were trimmed by 4 bases and 4 bases, with 8 bases remaining between them. CDR3 length equals 13 residues. CDR1 and CDR2 from the germline V gene are MGHRA and YSYEKL. The CDR3 is CASSPQINQPQHF. The CDR3, as DNA: TGCGCCAGCAGCCCCCAGATTAATCAGCCCCAGCATTTT.

This chain links TRBV5-6 with TRBJ2-3; 10 positions agree with TRBD2. The V and J ends lost 2 bases and 4 bases, in that order; junction bases with no gene match: 4. The CDR3 length is 15 residues. Germline assignment: CDR1 SGHDT and CDR2 YYEEEE. CDR3 protein: CASSLAGGGPDTQYF. The CDR3 nucleotides are TGTGCCAGCAGCTTAGCGGGAGGGGGGCCAGATACGCAGTATTTT.

The CDR3 coding sequence is TGTGCCAGTAGTATGGACTCTTACACCGGGGAGCTGTTTTTT. Its translation: CASSMDSYTGELFF. The chain recombines TRBV19 with TRBJ2-2; D is perhaps TRBD2 (5 bases). V lost 3 bases, J lost 3 bases, and 8 bases lay in between. CDR3 size: 14 residues. In germline, CDR1 is LNHDA, CDR2 SQIVND (reference sequence).

This clone was seen once. The chain recombines TRBV5-5 with TRBJ1-5; 8 bases agree with TRBD1. CDR1 and CDR2 (germline): SGHKS, YYEKEE (reference sequence). The CDR3 is 14 residues long. Losses at the gene ends were 3 bases for V and 7 bases for J; bases not matched to a gene: 6. The CDR3 DNA follows: TGTGCCAGCAGCTCACGGACAGGGACACAGCCCCAGCATTTT. It codes for CASSSRTGTQPQHF.